These T cell receptor beta chains were read from a single sample in a study of T-cell memory formation after mild COVID-19. Using its own MiXCR run on the 5' RACE reads, TCRdb lists one record per CDR3 protein. The table shows fewer than 250,000 distinct CDR3 sequences, with over 15% occurring only once. The sequencing sample was made of PBMCs or a T cell subset sorted from them (not recorded which). The receptors come from an adult woman who had mild COVID-19 (a few samples of this study predate the infection). Cell type and time point are not known. CDR3s include the opening cysteine and the closing phenylalanine or tryptophan. D genes are given only for firm matches. Only some rows state a clone size, as once, few, many or a class for expanded clones.

TGTGCCAGCAGCGTTGGGGCGGGAGGGCCCTCTGGGGCCAACGTCCTGACTTTC,CASSVGAGGPSGANVLTF,-,TRBJ2-6,TRBV9,TRBD2
TGTGCCAGCAGCCCGCCGGAGAACCGCGACCGCGATACGCAGTATTTT,CASSPPENRDRDTQYF,few,TRBJ2-3,TRBV3-1,-
TGCAGTGCCAGGACACCAAATCAGCCCCAGCATTTT,CSARTPNQPQHF,-,TRBJ1-5,TRBV20-1,-
TGTGCCAGCAGCGCCACAGGCGTGGGCGGGAGAGCCACCGGGGAGCTGTTTTTT,CASSATGVGGRATGELFF,-,TRBJ2-2,TRBV7-3,TRBD2
TGTGCCAGCAGGTCCTCCGGGGCTTTGAACACTGAAGCTTTCTTT,CASRSSGALNTEAFF,many,TRBJ1-1,TRBV7-8,-
TGTGCCAGCATCATCGATGGAGGGTACGAGCAGTACTTC,CASIIDGGYEQYF,-,TRBJ2-7,TRBV28,-
TGTGCCACCAGTGATTTAAGGGGGCCCCAGCATTTT,CATSDLRGPQHF,few,TRBJ1-5,TRBV24-1,-
TGTGCCAGCAGATCCCGTACAGGGTTGGAGACCCAGTACTTC,CASRSRTGLETQYF,few,TRBJ2-5,TRBV6-5,-
TGTGCCAGCAGCCTCCCTTCCGGGGAGCTGTTTTTT,CASSLPSGELFF,-,TRBJ2-2,TRBV7-6,-
TGCGCCGTCCGAGAACCCTCCTACAATGAGCAGTTCTTC,CAVREPSYNEQFF,few,TRBJ2-1,TRBV5-1,-
TGTGCCTGGTCTCTAGTGAGTATTGTGCAGTATTTT,CAWSLVSIVQYF,-,TRBJ2-3,TRBV30,-
TGTGCCAGCAGTTTTAGCGGGGGGGGCCTCGGAACAGATACGCAGTATTTT,CASSFSGGGLGTDTQYF,few,TRBJ2-3,TRBV27,TRBD2
TGTGCCAGCAGTCCCGATCGCTGGAGCACAGATACGCAGTATTTT,CASSPDRWSTDTQYF,few,TRBJ2-3,TRBV5-4,-
TGTGCCAGCAGTTTAGCACTCAGACAGACCAACTACGAGCAGTACTTC,CASSLALRQTNYEQYF,-,TRBJ2-7,TRBV12-3/TRBV12-4,-
TGCAGCGTCTTCAGAGGCGGAAGCTCCTACAATGAGCAGTTCTTC,CSVFRGGSSYNEQFF,-,TRBJ2-1,TRBV29-1,-
TGTGCCAGCAGCTTAGCCCTGAGGACTTTCAATGAGCAGTTCTTC,CASSLALRTFNEQFF,-,TRBJ2-1,TRBV7-9,-
TGCGCCAGCAGCTTGGGAATCCAAGAGACCCAGTACTTC,CASSLGIQETQYF,-,TRBJ2-5,TRBV5-1,-
TGTGCCACCAGCAGAGCTCCATTCCGGGACAGGGCGTCCTATGGCTACACCTTC,CATSRAPFRDRASYGYTF,-,TRBJ1-2,TRBV15,TRBD1
TGCGCCAGCAGCTTGGACAGCCCTGCTTTCGATACGCAGTATTTT,CASSLDSPAFDTQYF,-,TRBJ2-3,TRBV5-1,-
TGTGCCAGCAGCCAAGGGGGAGCAGGCAGCAATCAGCCCCAGCATTTT,CASSQGGAGSNQPQHF,-,TRBJ1-5,TRBV3-1,-
TGCGCCAGCAGTATGGGGCGGGGTACTGAAGCTTTCTTT,CASSMGRGTEAFF,many,TRBJ1-1,TRBV5-1,-
TGTGCCAGCAGCCAAGGACGGGTTACTGGGGAGCTGTTTTTT,CASSQGRVTGELFF,-,TRBJ2-2,TRBV3-1,-
TGTGCCAGCAGCAAAATAGGGCAGGGTGGAGAGACCCAGTACTTC,CASSKIGQGGETQYF,-,TRBJ2-5,TRBV14,-
TGTGCCTGGAGTGGCACCCCCCACCGCGGCGCCTACGAGCAGTACTTC,CAWSGTPHRGAYEQYF,few,TRBJ2-7,TRBV30,-
TGCGCCAGCAGCCTCCACGGGGGGGTCGACCGTGGCGGCTACACCTTC,CASSLHGGVDRGGYTF,few,TRBJ1-2,TRBV4-3,-
TGTGCCAGCAGTCGTGGGTTTAGCGGGGGGCCCCCAGATACGCAGTATTTT,CASSRGFSGGPPDTQYF,few,TRBJ2-3,TRBV6-1,TRBD2
TGTGCCAGCAGCGTAGTGGGCGACACCAGGCTCAACTTC,CASSVVGDTRLNF,many,TRBJ2-7,TRBV9,-